This T cell receptor beta chain was sequenced during a study of CD8 T cells in ankylosing spondylitis. The authors made TCR beta libraries by quantitative 5'-RACE with molecular barcodes. TCRdb fed the 5' RACE reads into MiXCR, producing one record per CDR3 protein. The data hold under 200,000 distinct CDR3 sequences, with 9.8% observed a single time. The CDR3 is 11 amino acids. The germline V gene has CDR1 SQVTM and CDR2 ANQGSEA. The germline V and J ends were trimmed by 0 bases and 4 bases, with 4 bases remaining between them. General study findings and limits: Ankylosing spondylitis blood appeared to be characterized by a TCR beta motif of several highly homologous variants. Clones tied to disease were said to be significantly enriched in matched ankylosing spondylitis synovial fluid.

This clonotype was recorded at least ten times. What it binds is unknown. The sequence came from a female donor with ankylosing spondylitis or in good health (not recorded which). The chain carries TRBV29-1 and TRBJ2-7; D is ambiguous. The specimen sequenced was blood, either unsorted or a sorted T cell fraction (not recorded which). The CDR3 nucleotides read TGCAGCGTTGAAGAGAGGTACGAGCAGTACTTC. Encoded protein: CSVEERYEQYF.